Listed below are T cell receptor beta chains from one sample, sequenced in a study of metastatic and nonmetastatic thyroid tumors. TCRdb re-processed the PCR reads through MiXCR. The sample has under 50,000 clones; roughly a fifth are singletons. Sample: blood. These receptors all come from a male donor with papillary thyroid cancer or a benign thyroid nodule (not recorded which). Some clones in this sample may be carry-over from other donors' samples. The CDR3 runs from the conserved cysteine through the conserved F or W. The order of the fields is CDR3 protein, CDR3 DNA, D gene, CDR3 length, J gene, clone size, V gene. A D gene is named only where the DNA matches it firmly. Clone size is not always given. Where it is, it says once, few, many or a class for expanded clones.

CATSDLDGGGTQYF	TGTGCCACCAGTGATTTGGATGGCGGTGGGACCCAGTACTTC	NA	14	TRBJ2-5	many	TRBV24-1
CASSGTQGSGTDTQYF	TGTGCCAGTAGTGGAACACAGGGATCCGGCACAGATACGCAGTATTTT	NA	16	TRBJ2-3	many	TRBV19
CASGRGVNTEAFF	TGTGCCTCCGGTCGTGGTGTGAACACTGAAGCTTTCTTT	NA	13	TRBJ1-1	few	TRBV28
CASSPGGNTQYF	TGTGCCAGCAGCCCAGGGGGTAATACGCAGTATTTT	TRBD1	12	TRBJ2-3	few	TRBV7-3
CASSLVATSIDTF	TGTGCCAGCAGCTTAGTCGCCACGTCAATCGACACCTTC	NA	13	TRBJ1-2	NA	TRBV11-3
CASIGGTSEAFF	TGTGCCAGCATCGGGGGGACCTCTGAAGCTTTCTTT	NA	12	TRBJ1-1	NA	TRBV6-1
CASSYFGGEAGYTF	TGTGCCAGCAGTTACTTCGGGGGAGAGGCTGGCTACACCTTC	NA	14	TRBJ1-2	few	TRBV6-2/TRBV6-3
CASSGIFNYGYTF	TGTGCCAGTAGTGGGATTTTTAACTATGGCTACACCTTC	NA	13	TRBJ1-2	few	TRBV19
CASSPVASSGNTIYF	TGTGCCAGCAGCCCGGTTGCGAGCTCTGGAAACACCATATATTTT	NA	15	TRBJ1-3	many	TRBV7-2
CASSQPGLPFNEQFF	TGTGCCAGCAGCCAGCCGGGACTTCCATTCAATGAGCAGTTCTTC	NA	15	TRBJ2-1	NA	TRBV3-1
CASSLGVVGRGEQYF	TGTGCCAGCAGCTTAGGCGTTGTGGGGAGAGGGGAGCAGTACTTC	NA	15	TRBJ2-7	many	TRBV7-8
CASSPLGVRTGVTEAFF	TGTGCCAGCTCACCACTTGGGGTTAGGACAGGGGTCACTGAAGCTTTCTTT	TRBD1	17	TRBJ1-1	many	TRBV18
CASSFIGGEVPSITDTQYF	TGCGCCAGCAGCTTCATAGGAGGTGAGGTCCCGTCGATCACAGATACGCAGTATTTT	NA	19	TRBJ2-3	NA	TRBV5-1
CASSMRTSGSYNEQFF	TGTGCCAGCAGCATGCGGACTAGTGGCTCCTACAATGAGCAGTTCTTC	TRBD2	16	TRBJ2-1	NA	TRBV11-2
CSARDIRGNPGNTIYF	TGCAGTGCTAGAGATATACGAGGGAACCCTGGAAACACCATATATTTT	NA	16	TRBJ1-3	NA	TRBV20-1
CASSPSGWSSYEQYF	TGTGCCAGCAGCCCCAGCGGGTGGAGCTCCTACGAGCAGTACTTC	NA	15	TRBJ2-7	few	TRBV6-1
CASSYFAGGSEFF	NA	NA	13	TRBJ2-1	many	TRBV6-5
CASRRVSNEQFF	TGTGCCAGCCGCCGTGTAAGCAATGAGCAGTTCTTC	NA	12	TRBJ2-1	many	TRBV6-1
CASSSTGTGIRGELFF	TGTGCCAGCAGTTCAACCGGTACAGGGATTCGCGGGGAGCTGTTTTTT	NA	16	TRBJ2-2	NA	TRBV28
CASSLFRGSVQETQYF	TGTGCCAGCAGTTTATTTCGCGGGTCCGTCCAAGAGACCCAGTACTTC	NA	16	TRBJ2-5	many	TRBV28
CASSPGTLNTQYF	TGTGCCAGCAGCCCAGGGACTTTGAATACCCAGTACTTC	NA	13	TRBJ2-5	few	TRBV12-3/TRBV12-4
CASSLSGYNQPQHF	TGTGCCAGCAGTTTATCAGGCTACAATCAGCCCCAGCATTTT	NA	14	TRBJ1-5	many	TRBV28
CASQTLAGGTGELFF	TGTGCCAGCCAAACCCTAGCGGGAGGGACCGGGGAGCTGTTCTTT	TRBD2	15	TRBJ2-2	NA	TRBV28
CASYRDPLYGYTF	TGTGCCAGCTACAGGGACCCTCTCTATGGCTACACCTTC	NA	13	TRBJ1-2	many	TRBV6-1
CSARKVESYGYTF	TGCAGTGCTAGGAAAGTCGAATCCTATGGCTACACCTTC	NA	13	TRBJ1-2	many	TRBV20-1
CASSPLGQGNTEAFF	TGTGCCAGCTCACCACTTGGACAGGGGAACACTGAAGCTTTCTTT	TRBD1	15	TRBJ1-1	many	TRBV18
CASSPRDSGYEQYF	TGTGCCAGCTCACCCCGGGATAGCGGGTATGAGCAGTACTTC	TRBD2	14	TRBJ2-7	many	TRBV18
CASSSLGGAETDTQYF	TGTGCCAGCAGCTCACTTGGGGGGGCTGAAACAGATACGCAGTATTTT	NA	16	TRBJ2-3	once	TRBV11-2
CASSLAGREETQYF	TGTGCCAGCAGTTTAGCTGGCAGGGAAGAGACCCAGTACTTC	NA	14	TRBJ2-5	many	TRBV12-3/TRBV12-4
CASSPAPHRVGNTIYF	TGTGCCAGCAGCCCTGCTCCCCACAGGGTTGGAAACACCATATATTTT	NA	16	TRBJ1-3	many	TRBV14
CASSYSWRGRAAEAFF	TGTGCCAGCAGTTACTCGTGGAGGGGGCGGGCGGCTGAAGCTTTCTTT	TRBD1	16	TRBJ1-1	many	TRBV6-6
CASRGGYGVF	TGTGCCAGCAGGGGCGGCTACGGGGTCTTC	NA	10	TRBJ2-1	few	TRBV2
CAWSVGDLATNEKLFF	TGTGCCTGGAGTGTGGGAGACCTTGCAACTAATGAAAAACTGTTTTTT	NA	16	TRBJ1-4	NA	TRBV30
CASSWGAYNSPLHF	TGTGCCAGCAGCTGGGGCGCCTATAATTCACCCCTCCACTTT	NA	14	TRBJ1-6	NA	TRBV14
CASSESGGNYEQYF	TGTGCCAGCAGTGAAAGCGGGGGGAATTACGAGCAGTACTTC	TRBD2	14	TRBJ2-7	many	TRBV2
CASSLEWSSYEKYF	TGTGCCAGCAGTTTAGAGTGGAGTTCCTACGAGAAGTACTTC	NA	14	TRBJ2-7	NA	TRBV27
CATSSVDWNTEAFF	TGTGCCACCAGCAGCGTAGATTGGAACACTGAAGCTTTCTTT	NA	14	TRBJ1-1	NA	TRBV15
CSARSYEQYF	TGCAGTGCTAGATCCTACGAGCAGTACTTC	NA	10	TRBJ2-7	many	TRBV20-1
CASNLGVGYTEAFF	TGTGCCAGCAACCTTGGAGTGGGCTACACTGAAGCTTTCTTT	NA	14	TRBJ1-1	NA	TRBV6-1
CATSDSGGAYEQYF	TGTGCCACCAGTGATTCGGGCGGCGCCTACGAGCAGTACTTC	NA	14	TRBJ2-7	many	TRBV24-1
CASSSQGYNEQFF	TGTGCCAGCAGCTCGCAGGGATACAATGAGCAGTTCTTC	NA	13	TRBJ2-1	many	TRBV7-8
CASSRGGGNEQFF	TGTGCCAGCAGCCGCGGTGGGGGAAATGAGCAGTTCTTC	NA	13	TRBJ2-1	many	TRBV7-3